This passage covers 27 T cell receptor beta chains from one sample sequenced in a study of blood T cell repertoires in COVID-19. Assay used: immunoSEQ multiplex PCR; TCRdb lists only in-frame clones, some missing. The sample holds roughly 230,000 clones, about 80% seen once. The specimen was peripheral blood. The receptors stem from a woman aged 50 to 60 with acute or convalescent COVID-19.

The chain links TRBV30 to TRBJ1-5, with 9 bases identical to TRBD1. The CDR3 sequence is 14 residues long. Germline V gene data show CDR1 as GTSNPN and CDR2 as SVGIG (reference sequence). V shed 1 base and J 6 bases; nucleotides not matched to a gene: 4. CDR3 sequence: CAWSGVDRGQPQHF. CDR3 sequence (DNA): TGTGCCTGGAGTGGGGTGGACAGGGGTCAGCCCCAGCATTTT.

This clone has a handful of counts. This chain joins TRBV5-6 and TRBJ1-6; 7 nucleotides line up with TRBD1. The CDR3 has 15 amino acids. Germline values: CDR1 SGHDT, CDR2 YYEEEE. Trimming at V came to 4 bases and at J to 8 bases, leaving 9 bases not matched to a gene. CDR3 bases: TGTGCCAGCAGCGGGAGACAGGGTAAAGATTCACCCCTCCACTTT. Its translation: CASSGRQGKDSPLHF.

This clone was detected once. This chain uses TRBV13 with TRBJ2-7; the match to TRBD1 covers 10 bases. The CDR3 extends over 14 amino acids. Germline trimming cut 4 bases from V and 10 bases from J; bases unmatched to any gene: 10. Looked up from germline, CDR1 is PRHDT and CDR2 is FYEKMQ (reference sequence). CDR3 DNA: TGTGCCAGCAGCTCCGGGACAGGGGCCGGAGTTCAGTACTTC. Translated: CASSSGTGAGVQYF.

The V and J genes are TRBV27 and TRBJ2-1; TRBD2 aligns across 16 bases. The ends lost 5 bases at V and 13 bases at J; junction bases unmatched: 8. CDR1 is MNHEY and CDR2 is SMNVEV in the germline V gene (reference sequence). This CDR3 is 15 amino acids long. The CDR3 DNA is TGTGCCAGCAGTCCCGGGACTAGCGGGGGGGCCCTTCAGTTCTTC. It codes for CASSPGTSGGALQFF.

The chain carries TRBV2 and TRBJ2-2; 7 positions agree with TRBD1. The CDR3 runs to 15 residues. Germline V gene lookup returns CDR1 SNHLY and CDR2 FYNNEI. Trimming cost V 5 bases and J 2 bases; bases outside gene matches: 5. The CDR3 here is CASSPRTGNTGELFF. CDR3 DNA sequence: TGTGCCAGCAGTCCCCGGACAGGCAACACCGGGGAGCTGTTTTTT.

This chain links TRBV7-8 with TRBJ2-1; D is undetermined. This CDR3 has 15 residues. CDR1 is SGHVS and CDR2 is FQNEAQ in the germline V gene. The V end was cut by 4 bases, the J end by 2 bases, with 12 bases between. The CDR3 DNA reads as TGTGCCAGCAGCTGGGCACCCTCCACCTACAATGAGCAGTTCTTC. This translates into CASSWAPSTYNEQFF.

The J gene is TRBJ1-1, the V gene TRBV10-3; TRBD1 is a possible D gene (6 bases). The germline CDR1 and CDR2 sequences are ENHRY and SYGVKD. CDR3 length: 17 amino acids. Trimming cost V 0 bases and J 1 base, with 15 bases left between them. DNA for the CDR3: TGTGCCATCAGTGAGTCAAAGAGGGGGGGATCGAACACTGAAGCTTTCTTT. Translating gives CAISESKRGGSNTEAFF.

This sequence joins TRBV3-1 (or the pseudogene TRBV3-2) and TRBJ1-2; D may be TRBD1 (6 bases). CDR1 and CDR2 from the germline V gene are LGHDT and YNNKEL (reference sequence). The CDR3 runs to 15 residues. The ends were cut back, 0 bases at V and 2 bases at J, with 10 bases in the middle. CDR3 region: CASSQDVGANYGYTF. CDR3 coding DNA: TGTGCCAGCAGCCAAGATGTGGGGGCCAACTATGGCTACACCTTC.

V is TRBV5-4 and J is TRBJ1-2; no reliable D call. This CDR3 is built from 14 residues. Looked up from germline, CDR1 is SGHNT and CDR2 is YYREEE (reference sequence). V was cut by 1 base and J by 8 bases, with 15 bases left in between. CDR3 amino acids: CASSLSYSGSGYTF. For the CDR3, the DNA is TGTGCCAGCAGCTTGTCATACAGCGGAAGCGGCTACACCTTC.

The chain uses TRBV7-8 and TRBJ2-1; D is perhaps TRBD2 (6 bases). The CDR3 runs 12 residues. Deletions cut 5 bases from V and 9 bases from J, with 11 bases between. The germline V gene has CDR1 SGHVS and CDR2 FQNEAQ. The CDR3 loop is CASSSTSSEQFF. Written as DNA, the CDR3 is TGTGCCAGCAGCAGTACTAGCAGTGAGCAGTTCTTC.

This clone was seen more than once but under ten times. The rearrangement links TRBV28 to TRBJ2-1; tentatively, D is TRBD1 (5 bases). Trimming took off 3 bases at V and 9 bases at J, with 12 bases between the two ends. The CDR3 consists of 13 residues. In germline, CDR1 is MDHEN, CDR2 SYDVKM. Here the CDR3 reads CASSLSFQGEQFF. DNA of the CDR3: TGTGCCAGCAGTTTGTCTTTCCAGGGTGAGCAGTTCTTC.

The chain joins TRBV28 to TRBJ1-2; 10 bases line up with TRBD1. V shed 7 bases and J 4 bases; nucleotides not matched to a gene: 6. CDR1 and CDR2 (germline): MDHEN, SYDVKM. There are 14 residues in the CDR3. This chain's CDR3 is CASTQGQGSYGYTF. CDR3 nucleotides: TGTGCCAGCACCCAGGGACAGGGGAGCTATGGCTACACCTTC.

The gene calls are TRBV27 and TRBJ2-3, with 8 bases matching TRBD1. CDR1 and CDR2 from the germline V gene are MNHEY and SMNVEV (reference sequence). The CDR3 loop spans 14 amino acids. V dropped 8 bases and J dropped 5; count of bases not matched to a gene: 9. The CDR3 DNA reads TGTGCCAGCGCGGACAGGGATTTTCTAGATACGCAGTATTTT. Amino acid sequence: CASADRDFLDTQYF.

This chain links TRBV15 with TRBJ1-1; D gene unclear. Germline V gene lookup returns CDR1 LNHNV and CDR2 YYDKDF (reference sequence). The germline V and J ends were trimmed by 0 bases and 8 bases, with 13 bases remaining between them. The CDR3 extends over 14 amino acids. The CDR3 reads CATSRDGEGTEAFF. The DNA for the CDR3 is TGTGCCACCAGCAGAGATGGTGAGGGAACGGAAGCTTTCTTT.

The V gene is TRBV3-1 (or the pseudogene TRBV3-2), the J gene TRBJ2-5; TRBD2 agrees at 10 bases. The V segment lost 4 bases and the J segment 0 bases; nucleotides outside the gene matches: 5. The germline V gene encodes CDR1 LGHDT and CDR2 YNNKEL (reference sequence). This CDR3 spans 16 amino acids. The chain's CDR3 is CASSRRSGRNQETQYF. In DNA, the CDR3 is TGTGCCAGCAGCCGACGTAGCGGGAGGAACCAAGAGACCCAGTACTTC.

V is TRBV5-1 and J is TRBJ2-1; 7 bases agree with TRBD1. The CDR3 sequence is 13 residues long. Germline CDR1 SGHRS, CDR2 YFSETQ. V trimming: 4 bases; J trimming: 6 bases; junction bases outside the gene matches: 4. As DNA, the CDR3 is TGCGCCAGCAGCCCAGGACAGGTCAATGAGCAGTTCTTC. Translating gives CASSPGQVNEQFF.

The chain links TRBV11-3 to TRBJ2-1; tentatively, D is TRBD2 (6 bases). The CDR3 spans 13 residues. The germline gives CDR1 SGHNT, CDR2 YENEEA. V was shortened by 3 bases and J by 4 bases, with 7 bases between the two germline ends. The CDR3 DNA reads TGTGCCAGCAGCTTGGGGACTTACAATGAGCAGTTCTTC. This sequence encodes CASSLGTYNEQFF.

This clone came up a few times. The chain employs TRBV19 and TRBJ2-7; TRBD2 aligns across 10 bases. Germline lookup yields CDR1 LNHDA and CDR2 SQIVND (reference sequence). The CDR3 has 15 residues. The V and J ends lost 4 bases and 5 bases, in that order; junction bases with no gene match: 8. The CDR3 loop reads CASSTSGRALDEQYF. CDR3 DNA: TGTGCCAGTAGTACAAGCGGGAGGGCCCTCGACGAGCAGTACTTC.

The rearrangement uses TRBV27 and TRBJ1-2; 7 nucleotides agree with TRBD1. The V segment lost 6 bases and the J segment 4 bases; nucleotides outside the gene matches: 20. The CDR3 covers 18 residues. The germline gives CDR1 MNHEY, CDR2 SMNVEV (reference sequence). The CDR3 is CASRLRSDRAHYPYGYTF. The CDR3 DNA reads as TGTGCCAGCAGGCTTCGTTCCGACAGGGCCCATTACCCCTATGGCTACACCTTC.

The chain joins TRBV3-1 (or the pseudogene TRBV3-2) to TRBJ2-2; the match to TRBD2 covers 12 bases. The V gene's germline CDR1 is LGHDT and CDR2 YNNKEL (reference sequence). The CDR3 is 14 residues long. The J segment lost 4 bases and the V segment lost 7 bases, leaving 1 base of the junction unmatched. The CDR3 sequence is CASTSGGGTGELFF. The CDR3 region has the DNA TGTGCCAGCACTAGCGGGGGGGGCACCGGGGAGCTGTTTTTT.

Here the CDR3 reads CASIPGTGARTGGYTF. CDR3 DNA: TGTGCCAGCATCCCCGGGACAGGGGCCCGGACCGGCGGCTACACCTTC. The J gene is TRBJ1-2, the V gene TRBV7-2, with TRBD1 matching over 10 bases. Germline V CDR1 and CDR2: SGHTA, FQGNSA. J lost 8 bases, V lost 7 bases, and 16 bases had no gene match. This CDR3 comprises 16 residues.

This clone was detected a few times. The chain is built from TRBV24-1 and TRBJ2-6; D is possibly TRBD2 (5 bases). Germline CDR1 and CDR2: KGHDR and SFDVKD. V lost 6 bases and J 4 bases, leaving 18 bases between the germline ends. The CDR3 has 17 amino acids. This CDR3 reads CATSPEGLSTGANVLTF. DNA for the CDR3: TGTGCCACCAGTCCGGAAGGACTGTCCACGGGGGCCAACGTCCTGACTTTC.

V usage is TRBV19 and J usage is TRBJ2-7, with 7 nucleotides matching TRBD1. This CDR3 has 15 residues. Germline-derived CDR1 and CDR2 are LNHDA and SQIVND (reference sequence). The V and J ends lost 5 bases and 0 bases, in that order; junction bases with no gene match: 7. CDR3 loop: CASSVQRDSSYEQYF. CDR3 in DNA: TGTGCCAGTAGTGTTCAACGGGACAGCTCCTACGAGCAGTACTTC.

This clone showed up just a few times. The gene calls are TRBV10-1 and TRBJ1-1; no definite D call. From germline, CDR1 is WNHNN and CDR2 SYGVQD (reference sequence). This CDR3 region has 12 residues. Trimming left V 5 bases short and J 0 bases short, with 4 bases between. CDR3 sequence (DNA): TGCGCCAGCAGTTCGGTGAACACTGAAGCTTTCTTT. It translates to CASSSVNTEAFF.

The rearrangement joins TRBV7-2 to TRBJ2-3, with 12 bases aligning to TRBD2. After removal of 5 bases from V and 9 bases from J, the junction contained 9 bases not matched to a gene. The CDR3 runs 15 residues. Germline V gene sequence: CDR1 SGHTA, CDR2 FQGNSA. For the CDR3, the DNA is TGTGCCAGCAGCACCGGACTAGCGGGATCAGCCACGCAGTATTTT. This codes for CASSTGLAGSATQYF.

The rearrangement uses TRBV19 and TRBJ2-5, with D unresolved. The CDR3 contains 14 residues. Trimming cost V 8 bases and J 0 bases, with 13 bases left between them. Germline V gene lookup returns CDR1 LNHDA and CDR2 SQIVND (reference sequence). The CDR3 DNA is TGTGCCAGTGCCAACCGCGGCCACCAAGAGACCCAGTACTTC. This gives the protein CASANRGHQETQYF.

The chain joins TRBV15 to TRBJ2-2; 7 positions agree with TRBD2. This CDR3 has 18 amino acids. Germline V gene data show CDR1 as LNHNV and CDR2 as YYDKDF (reference sequence). The junction had 10 bases not matched to a gene; V was cut back by 0 bases and J by 3 bases. CDR3 sequence (DNA): TGTGCCACCAGCAGAGATCTACCGGGGGAGGGTTACACCGGGGAGCTGTTTTTT. Protein: CATSRDLPGEGYTGELFF.